Shown below are 29 T cell receptor beta chains from a single sample sequenced in a study of cytomegalovirus exposure and HLA in healthy donors. The PCR was carried out with 60 Vbeta primers and 13 Jbeta primers. The assay was immunoSEQ multiplex PCR, and TCRdb's table has in-frame clones only and misses some. The sample holds roughly 130,000 clones, more than 80% seen once. The specimen sequenced was PBMCs. Receptors were obtained from a young man in good health and CMV-seronegative.

J is TRBJ1-1 and V is TRBV5-5; 8 bases are shared with TRBD1. Looked up from germline, CDR1 is SGHKS and CDR2 is YYEKEE (reference sequence). The CDR3 runs 15 residues. J gave up 2 bases and V 2 bases, and 5 bases lay outside the gene matches. CDR3: CASSFGQGSNTEAFF. CDR3 sequence (DNA): TGTGCCAGCAGCTTTGGACAGGGAAGCAACACTGAAGCTTTCTTT.

The chain has TRBV11-3 and TRBJ2-5; 7 bases align to TRBD2. The closer fit of TRBJ2-7 to the DNA end suggests the J call may be wrong. Germline loops: CDR1 SGHNT, CDR2 YENEEA. The CDR3 contains 13 residues. CDR3 sequence: CASSLSGAYEQYF. The CDR3 bases are TGTGCCAGCAGCTTAAGCGGGGCCTACGAGCAGTACTTC.

The chain links TRBV27 to TRBJ1-1; the match to TRBD1 covers 7 bases. The ends lost 3 bases at V and 0 bases at J; junction bases unmatched: 4. This CDR3 region has 15 residues. The V gene's germline CDR1 is MNHEY and CDR2 SMNVEV (reference sequence). Here the CDR3 DNA reads TGTGCCAGCAGTTTGCAGGGGGGATTGAACACTGAAGCTTTCTTT. Translating gives CASSLQGGLNTEAFF.

The genes are TRBV5-4 and TRBJ2-7; TRBD1 might be the D (6 bases). V was trimmed by 5 bases and J by 3 bases, leaving 12 bases between them. The germline CDR1 and CDR2 sequences are SGHNT and YYREEE (reference sequence). The CDR3 runs to 13 residues. The CDR3 DNA follows: TGTGCCAGCAGGGTTTCAGGGGACTACGAGCAGTACTTC. Translated: CASRVSGDYEQYF.

This clone has more than one count but fewer than ten. The CDR3 DNA follows: TGCGCCAGCAGCCCATACAGGGGGGAGACTGAAGCTTTCTTT. This gives the protein CASSPYRGETEAFF. V is TRBV5-1 and J is TRBJ1-1; 8 nucleotides line up with TRBD1. Losses at the gene ends were 4 bases for V and 5 bases for J; bases not matched to a gene: 7. Germline assignment: CDR1 SGHRS and CDR2 YFSETQ. The CDR3 has 14 amino acids.

V gene TRBV6-5 combines with J gene TRBJ1-1, with a tentative D call TRBD1 (6 bases). V was clipped by 6 bases and J by 1 base, with 15 bases between them. This CDR3 comprises 15 residues. Germline-derived CDR1 and CDR2 are MNHEY and SVGAGI. The CDR3 loop reads CASRRDAGANTEAFF. DNA of the CDR3: TGTGCCAGCAGGAGGGACGCAGGGGCGAACACTGAAGCTTTCTTT.

The chain has TRBV20-1 and TRBJ2-7; D not certain. Germline V CDR1 and CDR2: DFQATT, SNEGSKA (reference sequence). Deletions cut 2 bases from V and 4 bases from J, with 6 bases between. The CDR3 covers 11 residues. The CDR3, as DNA: TGCAGTGCTAGACTATCATACGAGCAGTACTTC. Translated, it gives CSARLSYEQYF.

Here the CDR3 reads CASSQGQGNSPLHF. The CDR3 nucleotides read TGTGCCAGTAGTCAAGGACAGGGAAATTCACCCCTCCACTTT. The chain carries TRBV19 and TRBJ1-6, with 8 nucleotides matching TRBD1. V lost 5 bases to trimming and J lost 7 bases; unmatched junction nucleotides: 4. The CDR3 covers 14 residues. CDR1 and CDR2 (germline): LNHDA, SQIVND (reference sequence).

The chain links TRBV27 to TRBJ2-2; D ambiguous. This CDR3 is 11 amino acids long. Germline CDR1 MNHEY, CDR2 SMNVEV (reference sequence). Trimming removed 3 bases at V and 7 bases at J, with 3 bases between. The CDR3 protein is CASSFFGELFF. The DNA for the CDR3 is TGTGCCAGCAGTTTCTTCGGGGAGCTGTTTTTT.

J is TRBJ2-1 and V is TRBV7-9, with a tentative D call TRBD1 (6 bases). Germline CDR1 SEHNR, CDR2 FQNEAQ (reference sequence). This CDR3 is 16 amino acids long. V lost 3 bases and J lost 6, with 18 bases in between. CDR3 residues: CASSLRVLDRPNEQFF. CDR3 bases: TGTGCCAGCAGCTTGAGAGTTCTGGACAGACCCAATGAGCAGTTCTTC.

The rearrangement uses TRBV7-2 and TRBJ2-7; D might be TRBD1 (5 bases). V was clipped by 3 bases and J by 5 bases, with 14 bases between them. Germline-derived CDR1 and CDR2 are SGHTA and FQGNSA. This CDR3 has 14 residues. CDR3 sequence (DNA): TGTGCCAGCAGCTTCCAGGGATTTGTCGACGAGCAGTACTTC. Its protein product is CASSFQGFVDEQYF.

The chain is built from TRBV29-1 and TRBJ2-3; 10 bases agree with TRBD2. J gave up 5 bases and V 6 bases, and 11 bases lay outside the gene matches. Germline loops: CDR1 SQVTM, CDR2 ANQGSEA. The CDR3 covers 15 residues. The DNA for the CDR3 is TGCAGCGTCCAGGGCGTACTAGCGGGAAAAGATACGCAGTATTTT. Translating gives CSVQGVLAGKDTQYF.

This clone was counted once. The V gene is TRBV14, the J gene TRBJ2-1, with TRBD1 identical over 7 bases. V was pared by 2 bases and J by 0 bases, with 4 bases of the junction left unmatched. The CDR3 runs to 16 residues. CDR1 SGHDN and CDR2 FVKESK come from the germline V gene. The CDR3 DNA follows: TGTGCCAGCAGCCAATCGGGACAGAGCTCCTACAATGAGCAGTTCTTC. The encoded protein is CASSQSGQSSYNEQFF. The full variable domain, its missing parts supplied by reference TRBV14 and TRBJ2-1, is EAGVTQFPSHSVIEKGQTVTLRCDPISGHDNLYWYRRVMGKEIKFLLHFVKESKQDESGMPNNRFLAERTGGTYSTLKVQPAELEDSGVYFCASSQSGQSSYNEQFFGPGTRLTVL.

This chain joins TRBV28 and TRBJ2-5, with TRBD1 identical over 8 bases. Germline trimming cut 6 bases from V and 0 bases from J; bases unmatched to any gene: 9. This CDR3 contains 16 residues. The germline V gene encodes CDR1 MDHEN and CDR2 SYDVKM. The CDR3 spells CASSQTGATNQETQYF. The CDR3 DNA is TGTGCCAGCAGCCAGACAGGGGCTACTAACCAAGAGACCCAGTACTTC. The variable domain in full, with the rest retrieved from reference TRBV28 and TRBJ2-5, is DVKVTQSSRYLVKRTGEKVFLECVQDMDHENMFWYRQDPGLGLRLIYFSYDVKMKEKGDIPEGYSVSREKKERFSLILESASTNQTSMYLCASSQTGATNQETQYFGPGTRLLVL.

The V call is TRBV7-9, the J call TRBJ1-5, with 10 positions matching TRBD1. Trimming took 5 bases from V and 2 from J; bases not matched to a gene: 3. Looked up from germline, CDR1 is SEHNR and CDR2 is FQNEAQ (reference sequence). CDR3 size: 15 residues. The DNA of the CDR3 is TGTGCCAGCAGCCAAGGGACAGGGGGCAATCAGCCCCAGCATTTT. This encodes CASSQGTGGNQPQHF.

A note on this clone: Germline is not matched at one junction end, which may reflect a read error. The chain uses TRBV5-8 and TRBJ1-2; TRBD1 matches 9 bases. The CDR3 totals 15 residues. Germline loops: CDR1 SGHTS, CDR2 YDEGEE. This CDR3 is CASSNRDREIYGYPF. The CDR3 coding sequence is TGTGCCAGCAGCAACCGGGACAGGGAGATCTATGGCTACCCCTTC.

The V gene is TRBV27, the J gene TRBJ2-1; D ambiguous. Germline-derived CDR1 and CDR2 are MNHEY and SMNVEV (reference sequence). V was cut by 1 base and J by 4 bases, with 5 bases left in between. This CDR3 has 13 amino acids. The CDR3 spells CASSLYLYNEQFF. CDR3 coding DNA: TGTGCCAGCAGTTTATATCTGTACAATGAGCAGTTCTTC.

This chain uses TRBV29-1 with TRBJ2-3, with TRBD1 matching 9 bases. The ends lost 6 bases at V and 2 bases at J; junction bases unmatched: 12. This CDR3 has 16 residues. From germline, CDR1 is SQVTM and CDR2 ANQGSEA. This CDR3 reads CSVLGPGQGPTDTQYF. Here the CDR3 DNA reads TGCAGCGTCCTTGGACCGGGACAGGGCCCCACAGATACGCAGTATTTT.

V gene TRBV28 combines with J gene TRBJ2-3; 11 positions agree with TRBD2. Germline V gives CDR1 MDHEN, CDR2 SYDVKM. The CDR3 extends over 17 amino acids. Trimming took 3 bases from V and 5 from J; bases not matched to a gene: 10. The CDR3 here is CASSFPTSGIAQDTQYF. CDR3 nucleotide sequence: TGTGCCAGCAGTTTCCCGACTAGCGGGATAGCACAAGATACGCAGTATTTT.

This clone occurred once. The V call is TRBV6-1, the J call TRBJ2-2; D not certain. Germline V gives CDR1 MNHNS, CDR2 SASEGT. The CDR3 contains 13 residues. The germline V and J ends were trimmed by 4 bases and 3 bases, with 6 bases remaining between them. CDR3 nucleotides: TGTGCCAGCAGTGGTCAGTACACCGGGGAGCTGTTTTTT. Translated: CASSGQYTGELFF.

The chain carries TRBV19 and TRBJ2-1, with 8 bases aligning to TRBD1. The CDR3 loop spans 16 amino acids. Trimming removed 4 bases from V and 4 bases from J; junction bases left unmatched: 9. Germline V lookup: CDR1 LNHDA, CDR2 SQIVND (reference sequence). Written as DNA, the CDR3 is TGTGCCAGTAGTACCCGCTCCGGGACAGGTTACAATGAGCAGTTCTTC. It yields the protein CASSTRSGTGYNEQFF.

V and J are TRBV19 and TRBJ1-2, with TRBD1 matching over 9 bases. The CDR3 is made up of 16 amino acids. V lost 3 bases to trimming and J lost 4 bases; unmatched junction nucleotides: 9. CDR1 LNHDA and CDR2 SQIVND come from the germline V gene (reference sequence). For the CDR3, the DNA is TGTGCCAGTAGTATCGGGGCTCGGGGACAGGGCTATGGCTACACCTTC. Amino acid sequence: CASSIGARGQGYGYTF.

The V call is TRBV25-1, the J call TRBJ2-7; TRBD1 matches 10 bases. V trimming: 5 bases; J trimming: 5 bases; junction bases outside the gene matches: 9. The CDR3 is 15 amino acids. The germline gives CDR1 MGHDK, CDR2 SYGVNS. The CDR3 nucleotides are TGTGCCAGCAGTACCCCGCGGGACAGGGGTCACGAGCAGTACTTC. It translates to CASSTPRDRGHEQYF.

The V gene is TRBV5-6, the J gene TRBJ1-1, with D possibly TRBD1 on 5 matching bases. The CDR3 sequence is 15 residues long. The ends were cut back, 2 bases at V and 5 bases at J, with 16 bases in the middle. Germline V gives CDR1 SGHDT, CDR2 YYEEEE. CDR3 residues: CASSLRTFIRTEAFF. CDR3 in DNA: TGTGCCAGCAGCTTACGGACATTTATCAGGACTGAAGCTTTCTTT.

This chain links TRBV7-8 with TRBJ2-1; 8 bases align to TRBD2. This CDR3 is 15 amino acids long. Germline-derived CDR1 and CDR2 are SGHVS and FQNEAQ. V lost 6 bases and J lost 5; bases outside the gene matches: 9. The CDR3 is CASSSGLAPNNEQFF. In nucleotides, the CDR3 is TGTGCCAGCAGTTCAGGACTAGCACCAAACAATGAGCAGTTCTTC.

DNA of the CDR3: TGTGCCAGCAGGCTAACAGGGGGACCCTATGGCTACACCTTC. Translated: CASRLTGGPYGYTF. J is TRBJ1-2 and V is TRBV6-5; 8 nucleotides align to TRBD1. The J segment lost 4 bases and the V segment lost 6 bases, leaving 7 bases of the junction unmatched. Germline assignment: CDR1 MNHEY and CDR2 SVGAGI. The CDR3 contains 14 residues.

This clone was seen a single time. The V gene is TRBV9, the J gene TRBJ1-1, with D uncertain. Germline assignment: CDR1 SGDLS and CDR2 YYNGEE. V shed 3 bases and J shed 8 bases, with 20 bases lying between them. The CDR3 covers 15 residues. CDR3 protein: CASSERERVLSEAFF. CDR3 nucleotides: TGTGCCAGCAGCGAGAGAGAGAGGGTACTCTCGGAAGCTTTCTTT.

This chain links TRBV6-1 with TRBJ2-1; TRBD1 might be the D (6 bases). The CDR3 contains 14 residues. The germline CDR1 and CDR2 sequences are MNHNS and SASEGT. Trimming cost V 7 bases and J 4 bases, with 14 bases left between them. The CDR3: CASNGQGSYNEQFF. The CDR3 region has the DNA TGTGCCAGCAATGGTCAGGGGTCGTACAATGAGCAGTTCTTC.

The chain uses TRBV7-7 and TRBJ2-1, with TRBD1 matching 7 bases. Per germline, CDR1 SSHAT and CDR2 FNYEAQ (reference sequence). This CDR3 has 16 amino acids. Trimming took 5 bases from V and 6 from J; bases not matched to a gene: 13. The CDR3 region is CASSRNTGTVGNEQFF. CDR3 in DNA: TGTGCCAGCAGCAGAAACACCGGGACAGTTGGCAATGAGCAGTTCTTC.